This entry features one T cell receptor (beta chain) sequence. Its antigen remains unknown. The record originates from a study of cytomegalovirus exposure and HLA in healthy donors. Overall study: As released early, the data held some 85 million unique TCRs from HLA-typed donors. Study-wide results and caveats: Most subjects' HLA-A and HLA-B alleles were reportedly predicted from TCR beta sequences. Some highly shared sequence variants likely arose as a pipeline artifact.

This CDR3 is built from 18 residues. V trimming: 3 bases; J trimming: 1 base; junction bases outside the gene matches: 7. CDR1 SGDLS and CDR2 YYNGEE come from the germline V gene. This PCR relied on a set of 60 Vbeta primers and 13 Jbeta primers. Data came from immunoSEQ multiplex PCR; TCRdb stores just in-frame clones and leaves some out. The sample shows about 130,000 clones, approximately 80% of them seen only once. Input material: PBMCs. The V call is TRBV9, the J call TRBJ2-5, with 15 bases fitting TRBD2. The TCR was taken from a man aged 45 to 65 in good health and CMV-seronegative. The CDR3 sequence: CASSAGPGLAGGQETQYF. The CDR3 nucleotides read TGTGCCAGCAGCGCCGGACCGGGACTAGCGGGGGGCCAAGAGACCCAGTACTTC.